This T cell receptor beta chain comes out of a study of radiation and T cells in renal cell carcinoma. The table lists this clone with a few counts. Its specificity is not known. The study's findings and limits: Top tumor clonotypes rose in blood 2 weeks post-radiation, then contracted.

Profiled with immunoSEQ multiplex PCR; TCRdb holds only in-frame clones, not every one. In the table there are about 61,000 clones, about three quarters of which are singletons. The J segment lost 7 bases and the V segment lost 2 bases, leaving 5 bases of the junction unmatched. This CDR3 comprises 13 residues. The germline CDR1 and CDR2 sequences are GTSNPN and SVGIG (reference sequence). Time point given: baseline pretreatment blood. Treatment in this sample: 15 Gy SBRT to primary tumor, nephrectomy 4 weeks later. The rearrangement links TRBV30 to TRBJ1-5; the match to TRBD1 covers 7 bases. The origin of this receptor is a man aged 55-75 years with renal cell carcinoma. The sample in question was blood, obtained from a patient whose treatment included radiotherapy and nephrectomy. CDR3: CAWSTGVLQPQHF. The CDR3 DNA sequence: TGTGCCTGGAGTACAGGGGTACTGCAGCCCCAGCATTTT.